These 9 T cell receptor beta chains were sequenced from one sample in a study of PD-1 blockade in mismatch repair-deficient tumors. Sequencing was performed with immunoSEQ multiplex PCR; in TCRdb, only in-frame clones are kept and a portion is missing. The sample yields around 38,000 clones, around 79% seen once. The material was peripheral blood, obtained 4 weeks after starting pembrolizumab. The receptors here all came from an adult with mismatch repair-deficient cancer.

In its sample, this clone was seen a few times. CDR3 sequence: CASSPRGGTYEQYF. The CDR3 nucleotides read TGTGCCAGCAGCCCCAGGGGCGGAACCTACGAGCAGTACTTC. The V call is TRBV11-3, the J call TRBJ2-7; a weak D match, TRBD1 (6 bases). Germline loops: CDR1 SGHNT, CDR2 YENEEA. V gave up 5 bases and J gave up 2 bases, with 13 bases separating them. The CDR3 has 14 residues.

The chain is built from TRBV6-4 and TRBJ2-3; D is perhaps TRBD2 (6 bases). Trimming took 3 bases from V and 1 from J, leaving 11 bases between them. This CDR3 has 15 amino acids. The germline gives CDR1 MRHNA, CDR2 SNTAGT. CDR3 in amino acids: CASSEGGSGTDTQYF. In DNA form, the CDR3 reads TGTGCCAGCAGTGAAGGAGGGTCGGGCACAGATACGCAGTATTTT.

This chain links TRBV29-1 with TRBJ1-1; D remains ambiguous. Trimming stripped 1 base from V and 4 bases from J, with 13 bases between. Germline assignment: CDR1 SQVTM and CDR2 ANQGSEA. This CDR3 spans 14 amino acids. CDR3 in DNA: TGCAGCGTTGAAGTCGCACCCTGGGGCACTGAAGCTTTCTTT. Protein sequence: CSVEVAPWGTEAFF.

V and J are TRBV7-9 and TRBJ2-7, with D possibly matching TRBD2 (5 bases). Germline-derived CDR1 and CDR2 are SEHNR and FQNEAQ (reference sequence). The length of the CDR3 is 13 residues. The germline V and J ends were trimmed by 8 bases and 1 base, with 12 bases remaining between them. The CDR3 loop reads CASRTDFSYEQYF. CDR3 nucleotide sequence: TGTGCCAGCCGGACGGACTTTTCCTACGAGCAGTACTTC. Full variable domain (remainder filled in from reference TRBV7-9 and TRBJ2-7): DTGVSQNPRHKITKRGQNVTFRCDPISEHNRLYWYRQTLGQGPEFLTYFQNEAQLEKSRLLSDRFSAERPKGSFSTLEIQRTEQGDSAMYLCASRTDFSYEQYFGPGTRLTVT.

J is TRBJ2-7 and V is TRBV6-5; D is perhaps TRBD1 (6 bases). Germline lookup yields CDR1 MNHEY and CDR2 SVGAGI. V lost 10 bases and J lost 4, with 23 bases in between. The CDR3 sequence is 15 residues long. Written as DNA, the CDR3 is TGTGCCACCAGCCAAAGTTCAGGGGTTAATTACGAGCAGTACTTC. Encoded protein: CATSQSSGVNYEQYF.

This chain links TRBV27 with TRBJ2-7, with a possible D match to TRBD1 (6 bases). V was clipped by 6 bases and J by 0 bases, with 12 bases between them. The length of the CDR3 is 14 residues. Germline assignment: CDR1 MNHEY and CDR2 SMNVEV (reference sequence). DNA for the CDR3: TGTGCCAGCAGGTACGACAGGTACTCCTACGAGCAGTACTTC. It codes for CASRYDRYSYEQYF.

The sample holds one count of this clone. This chain links TRBV14 with TRBJ1-4; 8 bases map to TRBD1. Germline V gene lookup returns CDR1 SGHDN and CDR2 FVKESK. This CDR3 is built from 13 residues. V trimming: 10 bases; J trimming: 7 bases; junction bases outside the gene matches: 8. CDR3 protein: CATGLQGGEKLFF. For the CDR3, the DNA is TGTGCCACCGGGCTACAGGGGGGTGAAAAACTGTTTTTT. Together with reference TRBV14 and TRBJ1-4, the CDR3 gives the full variable domain: EAGVTQFPSHSVIEKGQTVTLRCDPISGHDNLYWYRRVMGKEIKFLLHFVKESKQDESGMPNNRFLAERTGGTYSTLKVQPAELEDSGVYFCATGLQGGEKLFFGSGTQLSVL.

CDR3: CASEDGYEQYF. CDR3 sequence (DNA): TGTGCCAGCGAGGACGGCTACGAGCAGTACTTC. The V and J genes are TRBV6-5 and TRBJ2-5; D not resolved. The DNA end lines up better with TRBJ2-7; the J call may be wrong. Germline CDR1 and CDR2: MNHEY and SVGAGI. This CDR3 is built from 11 residues.

The J gene is TRBJ1-1, the V gene TRBV30; 8 bases map to TRBD1. The CDR3 covers 15 residues. V dropped 0 bases and J dropped 6; count of bases not matched to a gene: 9. The germline gives CDR1 GTSNPN, CDR2 SVGIG (reference sequence). This CDR3 is CAWSVIGTGGAEAFF. CDR3 bases: TGTGCCTGGAGTGTTATAGGGACAGGAGGAGCTGAAGCTTTCTTT.